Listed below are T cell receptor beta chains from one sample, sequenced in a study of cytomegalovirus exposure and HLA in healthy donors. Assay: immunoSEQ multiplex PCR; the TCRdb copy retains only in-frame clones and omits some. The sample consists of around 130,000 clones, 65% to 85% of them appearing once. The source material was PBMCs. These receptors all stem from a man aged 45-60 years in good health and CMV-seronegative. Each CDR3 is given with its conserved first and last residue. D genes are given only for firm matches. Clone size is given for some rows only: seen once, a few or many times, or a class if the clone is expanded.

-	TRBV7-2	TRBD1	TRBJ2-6	TGTGCCAGCAGCACGCAACAGGGGGCGCTTTCTGGGGCCAACGTCCTGACTTTC	CASSTQQGALSGANVLTF
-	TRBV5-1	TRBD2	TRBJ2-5	TGCGCCAGCAGCTCCCGGGGGGACGCATCGGAGACCCAGTACTTC	CASSSRGDASETQYF
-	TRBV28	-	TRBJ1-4	TGTGCCAGCAGTTTAGGGGGGACGGATGAAAAACTGTTTTTT	CASSLGGTDEKLFF
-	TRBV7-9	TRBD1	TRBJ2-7	TGTGCCAGCAGCCCGGGGACAGGTCCCCCCTACGAGCAGTACTTC	CASSPGTGPPYEQYF
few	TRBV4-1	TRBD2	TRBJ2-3	TGCGCCAGCAGCCGGGTGGGGACTAGCCTAAGCACAGATACGCAGTATTTT	CASSRVGTSLSTDTQYF
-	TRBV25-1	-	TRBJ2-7	TGTGCCAGCAGTGATAGGACACTTTACGAGCAGTACTTC	CASSDRTLYEQYF
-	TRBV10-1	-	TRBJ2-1	TGCGCCAGCAGTGAGTGGTCAGGAGGCAATGAGCAGTTCTTC	CASSEWSGGNEQFF
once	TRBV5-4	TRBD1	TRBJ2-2	TGTGCCAGCAGCTTGGGGCGACAGGGGGCAATCGGGGAGCTGTTTTTT	CASSLGRQGAIGELFF
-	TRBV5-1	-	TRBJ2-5	TGCGCCAGCAGCTTGGTTTCGGGGGGCCAGGAGACCCAGTACTTC	CASSLVSGGQETQYF
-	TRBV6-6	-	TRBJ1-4	TGTGCCAGCAGCCAGGGGGAAAAACTGTTTTTT	CASSQGEKLFF
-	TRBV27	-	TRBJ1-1	TGTGCCAGCAGTTTATCGCGGTACACTGAAGCTTTCTTT	CASSLSRYTEAFF
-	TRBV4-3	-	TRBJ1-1	TGCGCCAGCAGCCAAACTTGGGCTACAGGATCGGGCACTGAAGCTTTCTTT	CASSQTWATGSGTEAFF
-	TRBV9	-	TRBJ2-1	TGTGCCAGCAGCGTAGCTAGCTGGAATGAGCAGTTCTTC	CASSVASWNEQFF
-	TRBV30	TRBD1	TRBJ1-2	TGTGCCTGGAACACAGGGGGCCGGGGCTACACCTTC	CAWNTGGRGYTF
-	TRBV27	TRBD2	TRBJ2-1	TGTGCCAGCAGTTTTCTAGCGGGAGGGCCTACCGTCAATGAGCAGTTCTTC	CASSFLAGGPTVNEQFF
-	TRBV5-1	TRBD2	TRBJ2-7	TGCGCCAGCAGCTCCGGGACTAGGACCTACGAGCAGTACTTC	CASSSGTRTYEQYF
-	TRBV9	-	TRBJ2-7	TGTGCCAGCAGCGTAAGAGACAGCCTCCTCTACGAGCAGTACTTC	CASSVRDSLLYEQYF
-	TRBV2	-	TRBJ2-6	TGTGCCAGCAGCCCAGGGGCTGGGGCCAACGTCCTGACTTTC	CASSPGAGANVLTF
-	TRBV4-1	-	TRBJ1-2	TGCGCCAGCAGCCAAGATCACTCAGGGGCCCGCGGCTACACCTTC	CASSQDHSGARGYTF
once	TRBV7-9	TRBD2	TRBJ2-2	TGTGCCAGCAGCACCGGACTAGCGGGAGCCGGGGAGCTGTTTTTT	CASSTGLAGAGELFF
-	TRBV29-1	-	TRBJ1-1	TGCAGCGTTGACCCTTATAGACAGCCAGGTGAAGCTTTCTTT	CSVDPYRQPGEAFF
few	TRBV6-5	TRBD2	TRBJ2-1	TGTGCCAGCCGTAGTAGCGGGAGGGCCGGAGAGCAGTTCTTC	CASRSSGRAGEQFF
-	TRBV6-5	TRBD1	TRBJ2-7	TGTGCCAGCAGTTCCTCGCCGGGACAGGGTACCTACGAGCAGTACTTC	CASSSSPGQGTYEQYF
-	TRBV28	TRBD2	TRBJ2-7	TGTGCCAGCAGTTACGGGGGGTTGGAGCAGTACTTC	CASSYGGLEQYF
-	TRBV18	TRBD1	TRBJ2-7	TGTGCCAGCTCACCAGGGACAGCTTACGAGCAGTACTTC	CASSPGTAYEQYF
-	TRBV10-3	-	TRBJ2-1	TGTGCCATCAGTGAGTTGGCTGAGCAGTTCTTC	CAISELAEQFF
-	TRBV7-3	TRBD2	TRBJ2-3	TGTGCCAGCAGCTTATCAGCGGGAGGCTATGGCACAGATACGCAGTATTTT	CASSLSAGGYGTDTQYF
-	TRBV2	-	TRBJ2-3	TGTGCCAGCAGTGAAGGCCCCCCGGGAACTAGCACAGATACGCAGTATTTT	CASSEGPPGTSTDTQYF
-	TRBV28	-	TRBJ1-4	TGTGCCAGCAGTTTATGGGGACTTCCTGCAGGGACGTCTAATGAAAAACTGTTTTTT	CASSLWGLPAGTSNEKLFF
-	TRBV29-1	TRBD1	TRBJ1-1	TGCACCTCAGGGGGCTTAAACACTGAAGCTTTCTTT	CTSGGLNTEAFF
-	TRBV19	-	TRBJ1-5	TGTGCCAGTAGTAACCGGGGGGATCAGCCCCAGCATTTT	CASSNRGDQPQHF